What follows describes a single T cell receptor beta chain. What it binds is not known. The entry originates in a study of Ad26.COV2.S vaccination and SARS-CoV-2 variants. Study-wide results and caveats: While placebo recipients had lower spike-specific TCR breadth, vaccine recipients had more. Analyses of TCR breadth and depth may have underestimated total T cell responses. Reportedly, spike-specific CD8+ and CD4+ T cell responses achieved substantial breadth once vaccination had taken place.

Only in-frame clones appear in the TCRdb table, and some are missing; sequencing was by immunoSEQ multiplex PCR. This table holds over 110,000 clones, roughly 89% found once. CDR3 size: 13 residues. Germline values: CDR1 MNHEY, CDR2 SVGAGI. Trimming at V came to 6 bases and at J to 6 bases, leaving 5 bases not matched to a gene. The sample was peripheral blood, taken after recovery from COVID-19. The chain combines TRBV6-5 with TRBJ1-2; TRBD1 matches 9 bases. This TCR derives from a human donor who had recovered from COVID-19. The CDR3 coding sequence is TGTGCCAGCAGACCTACAGGGGGCGATGGCTACACCTTC. This sequence encodes CASRPTGGDGYTF.